This T cell receptor beta chain was recovered during a study of shared clonotypes between healthy human individuals. This CDR3 has 14 residues. The junction had 5 bases not matched to a gene; V was cut back by 3 bases and J by 5 bases. Germline CDR1 and CDR2: SGHRS and YFSETQ. Notes on this clone: This specimen includes other DNA sequences encoding the same CDR3.

Replicate PCRs from sorted subsets contained roughly 200 ng DNA, which is roughly 30,000 T cell genomes. Profiling relied on immunoSEQ multiplex PCR, and the TCRdb table lists in-frame clones only, not all of them. The repertoire holds around 1.1 million clones, with approximately 80% as singletons. The chain employs TRBV5-1 and TRBJ2-5; 9 bases are shared with TRBD1. This TCR was sampled from a man in his late teens or twenties in good health. Some clones in this sample may be carry-over from other donors' samples. The source material was memory CD4+ T cells from PBMCs. This sample's subset: CD45RA-negative fraction. The CDR3 DNA reads TGCGCCAGCAGCTCACAGGGGGCTGGTGAGACCCAGTACTTC. Its translation: CASSSQGAGETQYF.